This entry lists 9 T cell receptor beta chains sequenced from one sample in a study of blood T cell repertoires in COVID-19. Assay: immunoSEQ multiplex PCR; the TCRdb copy retains only in-frame clones and omits some. The sample has over 150,000 clones, over 80% seen once. The material sequenced was peripheral blood. The receptor set was obtained from a woman aged 80 or over with active or convalescent COVID-19.

In its sample, this clone was seen once. This chain connects TRBV6-2 or TRBV6-3 to TRBJ2-3; tentatively, D is TRBD2 (6 bases). Germline CDR1 MNHEY, CDR2 SVGEGT. This CDR3 contains 14 residues. V shed 4 bases and J shed 0 bases, with 8 bases lying between them. The CDR3 spells CASSLRDSTDTQYF. Here the CDR3 DNA reads TGTGCCAGCAGTTTGCGGGACAGCACAGATACGCAGTATTTT.

As regards this clone: Other DNA sequences within the sample encode an identical CDR3. The chain has TRBV7-9 and TRBJ2-7; D uncertain. The CDR3 spans 12 residues. Trimming took 1 base from V and 4 from J, leaving 5 bases between them. Per the germline V gene, CDR1 is SEHNR and CDR2 is FQNEAQ (reference sequence). The CDR3 DNA reads TGTGCCAGCAGCTTAGGCGTTTACGAGCAGTACTTC. It encodes CASSLGVYEQYF.

The V gene is TRBV7-2, the J gene TRBJ2-1, with a tentative D call TRBD2 (6 bases). Trimming left V 0 bases short and J 1 base short, with 13 bases between. CDR3 length equals 17 residues. Germline V CDR1 and CDR2: SGHTA, FQGNSA. In DNA, the CDR3 is TGTGCCAGCAGCTTAGCGCCGAGCGGGCTTTCCTACAATGAGCAGTTCTTC. This sequence encodes CASSLAPSGLSYNEQFF.

This chain joins TRBV19 and TRBJ1-2; D not certain. The germline gives CDR1 LNHDA, CDR2 SQIVND (reference sequence). This CDR3 spans 15 amino acids. Trimming pared 7 bases from V and 2 bases from J, leaving 17 bases between. The CDR3 loop is CASTSGSSNNYGYTF. The CDR3, as DNA: TGTGCCAGTACCTCCGGGTCGAGTAACAACTATGGCTACACCTTC.

The chain links TRBV30 to TRBJ2-1; 7 nucleotides agree with TRBD1. The CDR3 extends over 11 amino acids. V lost 5 bases, J lost 6 bases, and 1 base stayed unmatched. Germline V gives CDR1 GTSNPN, CDR2 SVGIG (reference sequence). CDR3 DNA sequence: TGTGCCTGGGGGGACAGCAATGAGCAGTTCTTC. Translation gives CAWGDSNEQFF.

The rearrangement joins TRBV7-2 to TRBJ2-7; 13 bases agree with TRBD2. The germline V gene has CDR1 SGHTA and CDR2 FQGNSA. Losses at the gene ends were 6 bases for V and 2 bases for J; bases not matched to a gene: 7. The CDR3 is 16 residues long. The CDR3 region is CASRPRTSGGTYEQYF. The CDR3 region has the DNA TGTGCCAGCAGGCCACGGACTAGCGGGGGAACCTACGAGCAGTACTTC.

The chain couples TRBV19 to TRBJ2-1; possibly TRBD1 for D (6 bases). The CDR3 totals 14 residues. Germline V gives CDR1 LNHDA, CDR2 SQIVND (reference sequence). Trimming pared 6 bases from V and 5 bases from J, leaving 14 bases between. The CDR3 DNA follows: TGTGCCAGTAGACAGGGTAACACAAACAATGAGCAGTTCTTC. Translating it yields CASRQGNTNNEQFF.

This chain joins TRBV27 and TRBJ2-7; 9 nucleotides line up with TRBD1. Germline CDR1 and CDR2: MNHEY and SMNVEV (reference sequence). The CDR3 totals 15 residues. J gave up 6 bases and V 5 bases, and 11 bases lay outside the gene matches. Here the CDR3 DNA reads TGTGCCAGCAGTCCTCAGCCGGGACAGGGATCCGAGCAGTACTTC. This encodes CASSPQPGQGSEQYF.

CDR3 sequence (DNA): TGTGCCAGCAGTTACCCCACCTCAGGGGGCTTCACTGAAGCTTTCTTT. Its translation: CASSYPTSGGFTEAFF. The chain combines TRBV6-2 or TRBV6-3 with TRBJ1-1, with 8 bases aligning to TRBD1. With 2 bases clipped from V and 4 bases from J, the junction kept 9 bases outside the gene matches. The CDR3 extends over 16 amino acids. The germline V gene encodes CDR1 MNHEY and CDR2 SVGEGT.